This T cell receptor (beta chain) was documented in a study of blood T cell repertoires in COVID-19. In the study overall: Material from acute and convalescent COVID-19 was sourced from the United States, Italy and Spain. Sample material is recorded as cDNA or gDNA derived from T cells, B-cell-depleted T cells, or PBMCs.

Clones were read by immunoSEQ multiplex PCR, and TCRdb kept only the in-frame ones, dropping some. Of about 78,000 clones listed, roughly 86% are singletons. Germline V gene sequence: CDR1 SGHRS, CDR2 YFSETQ. V shed 0 bases and J shed 7 bases, with 8 bases lying between them. CDR3 length: 13 amino acids. Sequenced: peripheral blood. The rearrangement uses TRBV5-1 and TRBJ1-5; no firm D call. The clonotype comes from a woman aged 60-75 years with acute or convalescent COVID-19. The CDR3 DNA reads TGCGCCAGCAGCTTGGGAGTTTACCAGCCCCAGCATTTT. Amino acids: CASSLGVYQPQHF.